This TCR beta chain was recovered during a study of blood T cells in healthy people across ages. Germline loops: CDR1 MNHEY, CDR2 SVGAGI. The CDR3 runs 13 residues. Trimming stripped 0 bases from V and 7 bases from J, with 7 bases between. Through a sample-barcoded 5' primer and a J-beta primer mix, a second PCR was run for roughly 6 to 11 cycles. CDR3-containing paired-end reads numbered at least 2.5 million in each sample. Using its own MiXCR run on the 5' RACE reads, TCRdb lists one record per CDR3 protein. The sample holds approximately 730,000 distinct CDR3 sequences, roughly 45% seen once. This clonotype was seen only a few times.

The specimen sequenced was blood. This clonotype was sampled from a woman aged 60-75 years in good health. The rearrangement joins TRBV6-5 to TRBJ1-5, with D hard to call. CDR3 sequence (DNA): TGTGCCAGCAGTTACTCGAGAGGCCAGCCCCAGCATTTT. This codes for CASSYSRGQPQHF.